The entry below gives a single T cell receptor beta chain sequence along with its context. Its antigen is currently unknown. Germline V CDR1 and CDR2: SGHRS, YFSETQ. V was trimmed by 8 bases and J by 3 bases, leaving 14 bases between them. CDR3 size: 13 residues. A universal primer site and UMIs were added as TCR cDNA was made by 5'RACE template switching. TCRdb reprocessed the 5' RACE reads with MiXCR, giving one entry per CDR3 protein. The profile shows 300,000 to 350,000 distinct CDR3 sequences, around 8.1% of them singletons. This sample was taken from a study of T cells after yellow fever vaccination. At the level of the study: Preparation of the low-cell-number fractions used SMART-Seq v4 Ultra Low Input.

Study-level findings and limits: Reappearance after the booster was observed for most primary-vaccination clones (roughly 95% CD4, over 70% CD8). A secondary response was less intense yet reached its peak sooner, at day 5 versus 15.

The sample was PBMCs, taken around 45 days after the first yellow fever vaccination. The rearrangement links TRBV5-1 to TRBJ2-5; possible D gene TRBD1, 6 bases. This clonotype was sampled from a young man who received the YFV17D yellow fever vaccine. This CDR3 is CASNIQGEETQYF. CDR3 nucleotide sequence: TGCGCCAGTAATATACAGGGAGAAGAGACCCAGTACTTC.